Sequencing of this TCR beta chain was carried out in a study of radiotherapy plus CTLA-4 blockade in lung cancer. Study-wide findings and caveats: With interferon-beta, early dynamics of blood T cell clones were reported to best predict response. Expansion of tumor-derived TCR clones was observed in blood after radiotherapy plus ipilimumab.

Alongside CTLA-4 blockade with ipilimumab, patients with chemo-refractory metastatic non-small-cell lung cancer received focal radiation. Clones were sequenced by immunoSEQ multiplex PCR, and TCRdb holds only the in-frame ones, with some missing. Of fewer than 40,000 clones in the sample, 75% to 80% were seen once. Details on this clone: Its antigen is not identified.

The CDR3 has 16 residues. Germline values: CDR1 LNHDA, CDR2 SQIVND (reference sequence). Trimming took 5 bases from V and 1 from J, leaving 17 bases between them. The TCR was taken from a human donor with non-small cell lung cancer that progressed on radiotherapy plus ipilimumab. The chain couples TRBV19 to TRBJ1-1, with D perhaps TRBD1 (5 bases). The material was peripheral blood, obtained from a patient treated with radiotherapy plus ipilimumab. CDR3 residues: CASSRQITMGNTEAFF. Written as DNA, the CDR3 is TGTGCCAGTAGTCGACAGATCACAATGGGGAACACTGAAGCTTTCTTT.